This paragraph reports one T cell receptor (beta chain). Other DNA sequences in this specimen translate into the identical CDR3. The CDR3 has 13 residues. The junction had 1 base not matched to a gene; V was cut back by 6 bases and J by 4 bases. The germline V gene encodes CDR1 MNHEY and CDR2 SVGEGT. Measured with immunoSEQ multiplex PCR; TCRdb has only the in-frame clones, and not every one. The data hold about 200,000 clones, with roughly 80% observed a single time. This sample is part of a study of blood T cell repertoires in COVID-19. The specimen was peripheral blood. This clonotype was obtained from a man aged 45 to 65 who had recovered from COVID-19. This rearrangement joins TRBV6-2 or TRBV6-3 to TRBJ2-2; TRBD1 agrees at 8 bases. CDR3 bases: TGTGCCAGCAGCGGACAGGGCACCGGGGAGCTGTTTTTT. This encodes CASSGQGTGELFF.